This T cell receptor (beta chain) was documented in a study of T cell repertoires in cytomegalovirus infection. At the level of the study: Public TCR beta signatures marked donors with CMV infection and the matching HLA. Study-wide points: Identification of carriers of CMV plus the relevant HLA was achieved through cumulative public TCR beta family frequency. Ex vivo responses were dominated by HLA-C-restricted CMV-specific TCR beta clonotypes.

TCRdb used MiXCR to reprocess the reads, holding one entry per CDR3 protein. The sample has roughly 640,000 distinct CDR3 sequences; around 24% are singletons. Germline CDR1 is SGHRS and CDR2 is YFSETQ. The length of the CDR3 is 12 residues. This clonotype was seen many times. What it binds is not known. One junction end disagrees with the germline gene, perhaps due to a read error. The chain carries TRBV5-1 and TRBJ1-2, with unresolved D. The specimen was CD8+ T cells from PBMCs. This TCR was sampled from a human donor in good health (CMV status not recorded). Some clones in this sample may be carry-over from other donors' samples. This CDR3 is CASSSEDYGYTF. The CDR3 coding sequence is TGTGCCAGCAGCTCCGAAGATTATGGCTACACCTTC. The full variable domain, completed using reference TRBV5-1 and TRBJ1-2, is KAGVTQTPRYLIKTRGQQVTLSCSPISGHRSVSWYQQTPGQGLQFLFEYFSETQRNKGNFPGRFSGRQFSNSRSEMNVSTLELGDSALYLCASSSEDYGYTFGSGTRLTVV.